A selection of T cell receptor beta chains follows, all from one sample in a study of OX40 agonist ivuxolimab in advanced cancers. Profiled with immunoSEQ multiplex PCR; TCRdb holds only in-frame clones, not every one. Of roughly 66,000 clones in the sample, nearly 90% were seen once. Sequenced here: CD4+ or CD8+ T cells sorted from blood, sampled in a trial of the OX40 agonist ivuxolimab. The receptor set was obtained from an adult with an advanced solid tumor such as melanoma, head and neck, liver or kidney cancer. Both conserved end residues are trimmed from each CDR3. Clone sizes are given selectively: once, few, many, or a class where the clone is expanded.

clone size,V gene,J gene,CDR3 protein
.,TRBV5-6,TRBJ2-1,ASSLEGVAYNEQF
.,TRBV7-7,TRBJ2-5,ASSPPEGLRETQY
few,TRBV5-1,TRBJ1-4,ASSLGSYQITGNDEKLF
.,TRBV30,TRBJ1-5,AWSVQGGGQPQH
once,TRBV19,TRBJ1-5,ASRPTGVSNQPQH
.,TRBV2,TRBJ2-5,ASSNGPAETQY
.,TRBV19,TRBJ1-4,ASRPGTATEKLF
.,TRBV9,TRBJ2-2,ASSDRRDSTGELF
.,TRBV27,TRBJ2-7,ASSLNRDSYEQY
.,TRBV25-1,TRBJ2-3,ASSRRGVRDTQY
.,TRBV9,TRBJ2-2,ASKGTGDTGELF
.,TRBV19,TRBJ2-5,ASAWGITQETQY